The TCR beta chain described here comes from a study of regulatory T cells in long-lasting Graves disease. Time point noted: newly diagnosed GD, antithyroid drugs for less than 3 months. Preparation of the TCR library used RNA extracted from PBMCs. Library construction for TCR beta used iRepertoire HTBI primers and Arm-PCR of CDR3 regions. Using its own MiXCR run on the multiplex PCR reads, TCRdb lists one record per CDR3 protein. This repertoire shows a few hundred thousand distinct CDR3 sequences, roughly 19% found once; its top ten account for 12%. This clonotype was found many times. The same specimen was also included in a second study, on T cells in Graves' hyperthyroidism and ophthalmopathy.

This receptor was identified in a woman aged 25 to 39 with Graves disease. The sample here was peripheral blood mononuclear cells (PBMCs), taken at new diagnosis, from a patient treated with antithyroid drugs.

CDR3 sequence reads: CASSYHLGLATYEQYF. The DNA of the CDR3 is TGTGCCAGCAGTTACCATTTGGGACTAGCTACCTACGAGCAGTACTTC. The chain employs TRBV27 and TRBJ2-7; TRBD2 agrees at 9 bases. V gave up 4 bases and J gave up 2 bases; unmatched junction bases: 9. Germline V CDR1 and CDR2: MNHEY, SMNVEV (reference sequence). There are 16 residues in the CDR3.